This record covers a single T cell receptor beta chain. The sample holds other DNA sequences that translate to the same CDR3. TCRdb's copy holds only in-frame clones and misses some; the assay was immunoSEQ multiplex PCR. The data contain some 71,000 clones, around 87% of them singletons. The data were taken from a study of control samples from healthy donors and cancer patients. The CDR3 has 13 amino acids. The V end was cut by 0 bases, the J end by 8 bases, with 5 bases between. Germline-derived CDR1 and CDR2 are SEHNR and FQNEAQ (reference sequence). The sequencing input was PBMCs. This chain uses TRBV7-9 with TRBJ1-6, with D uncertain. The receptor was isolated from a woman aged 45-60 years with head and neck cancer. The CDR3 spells CASSLAADSPLHF. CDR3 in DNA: TGTGCCAGCAGCTTAGCTGCGGATTCACCCCTCCACTTT.